This T cell receptor (beta chain) appears in the sequencing data of a study of PD-1 blockade in classical Hodgkin lymphoma. Method: immunoSEQ multiplex PCR; TCRdb's copy keeps in-frame clones and lacks some. The table shows 100,000 or so clones, with just over 90% occurring only once. The time point is: cycle 4 day 1 (C4D1), after five to seven weeks of nivolumab. Every patient was affected by relapse after autologous stem cell transplantation, while exposure to brentuximab vedotin was not uniform. Trimming cost V 6 bases and J 6 bases; bases outside gene matches: 8. The CDR3 runs 13 residues. The germline gives CDR1 MDHEN, CDR2 SYDVKM.

The TCR sequence derives from a human donor with classical Hodgkin lymphoma. The sequenced sample was peripheral blood mononuclear cells (PBMCs), obtained before the fourth cycle of nivolumab. The chain combines TRBV28 with TRBJ2-7; 7 nucleotides agree with TRBD1. This CDR3 is CASRPDRVREQYF. DNA for the CDR3: TGTGCCAGCAGGCCAGACAGGGTCCGCGAGCAGTACTTC.